Sequencing of this TCR beta chain was carried out in a study of blood T cell repertoires in COVID-19. It was during active infection that Seattle patients were enrolled and then longitudinally followed. As handled by the study authors: How many nucleated cells were present was estimated from reference gene primer amplification. Generated by immunoSEQ multiplex PCR, the TCRdb table keeps only in-frame clones and is missing some. D and trimming were read from the DNA, whereas the V and J calls and clone size are those reported in that table. The sample has 130,000 or so clones, roughly 80% seen once; the top ten hold 5%. Trimming took 6 bases from V and 5 from J, leaving 8 bases between them. Looked up from germline, CDR1 is LNHNV and CDR2 is YYDKDF (reference sequence). The CDR3 is made up of 13 amino acids.

Sequencing was done on a sample of peripheral blood. The chain combines TRBV15 with TRBJ1-6; D is possibly TRBD1 (5 bases). The TCR comes from a woman in her 70s with COVID-19, enrolled during active disease. The CDR3 sequence is CATRRGDNSPLHF. The DNA for the CDR3 is TGTGCCACCAGGCGGGGGGATAATTCACCCCTCCACTTT.